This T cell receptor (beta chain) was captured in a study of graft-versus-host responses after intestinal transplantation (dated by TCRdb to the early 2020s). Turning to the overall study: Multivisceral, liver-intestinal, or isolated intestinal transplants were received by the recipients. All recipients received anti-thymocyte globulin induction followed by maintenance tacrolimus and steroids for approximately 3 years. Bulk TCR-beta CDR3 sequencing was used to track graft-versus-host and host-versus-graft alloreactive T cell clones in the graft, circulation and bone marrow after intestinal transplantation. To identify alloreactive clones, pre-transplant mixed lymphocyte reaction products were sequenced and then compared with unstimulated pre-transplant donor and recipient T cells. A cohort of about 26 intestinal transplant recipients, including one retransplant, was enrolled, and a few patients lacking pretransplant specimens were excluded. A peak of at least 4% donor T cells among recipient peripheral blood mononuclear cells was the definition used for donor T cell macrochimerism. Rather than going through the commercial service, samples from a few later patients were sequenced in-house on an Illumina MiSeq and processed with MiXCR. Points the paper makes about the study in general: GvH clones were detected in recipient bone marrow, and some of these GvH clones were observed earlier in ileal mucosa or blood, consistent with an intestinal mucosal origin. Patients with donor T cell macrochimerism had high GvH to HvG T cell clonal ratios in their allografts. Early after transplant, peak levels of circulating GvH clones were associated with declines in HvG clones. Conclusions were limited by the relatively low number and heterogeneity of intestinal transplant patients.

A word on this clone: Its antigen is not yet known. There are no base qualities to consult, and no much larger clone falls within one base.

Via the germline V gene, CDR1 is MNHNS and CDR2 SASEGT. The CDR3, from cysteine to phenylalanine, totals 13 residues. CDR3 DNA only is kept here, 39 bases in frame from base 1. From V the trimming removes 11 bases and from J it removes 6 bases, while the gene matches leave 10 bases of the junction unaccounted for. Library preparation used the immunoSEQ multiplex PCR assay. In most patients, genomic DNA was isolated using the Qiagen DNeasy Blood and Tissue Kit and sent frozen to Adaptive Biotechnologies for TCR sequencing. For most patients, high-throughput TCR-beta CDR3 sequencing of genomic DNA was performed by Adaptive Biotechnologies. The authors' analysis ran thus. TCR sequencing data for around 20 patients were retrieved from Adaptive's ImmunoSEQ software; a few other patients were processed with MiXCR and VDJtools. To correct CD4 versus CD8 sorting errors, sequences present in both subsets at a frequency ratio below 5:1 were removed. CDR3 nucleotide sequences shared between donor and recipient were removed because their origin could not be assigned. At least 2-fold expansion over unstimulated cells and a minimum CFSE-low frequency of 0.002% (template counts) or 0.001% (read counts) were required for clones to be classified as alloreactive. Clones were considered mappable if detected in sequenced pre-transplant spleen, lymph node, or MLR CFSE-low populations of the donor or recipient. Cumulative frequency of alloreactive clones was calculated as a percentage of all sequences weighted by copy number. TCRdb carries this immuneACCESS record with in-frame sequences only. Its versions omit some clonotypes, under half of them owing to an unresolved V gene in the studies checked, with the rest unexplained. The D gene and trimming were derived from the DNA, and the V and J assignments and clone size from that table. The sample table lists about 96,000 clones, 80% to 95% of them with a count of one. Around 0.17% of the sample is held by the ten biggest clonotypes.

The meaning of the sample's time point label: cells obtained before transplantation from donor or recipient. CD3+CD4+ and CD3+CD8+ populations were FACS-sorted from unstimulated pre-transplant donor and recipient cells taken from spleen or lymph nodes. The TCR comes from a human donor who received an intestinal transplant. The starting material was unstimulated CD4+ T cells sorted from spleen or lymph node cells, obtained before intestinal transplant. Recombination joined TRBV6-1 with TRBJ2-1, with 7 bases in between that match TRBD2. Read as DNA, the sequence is TGTGCCGTACGGGACTATACGATCAATGAGCAGTTCTTC. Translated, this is CAVRDYTINEQFF.